The T cell receptor beta chain under discussion was sequenced for a study of T cells after yellow fever vaccination. This clonotype was observed at least ten times. Its target is unknown. A single record per CDR3 protein comes from TCRdb applying MiXCR to the 5' RACE reads. Of over 300,000 distinct CDR3 sequences listed, around 4% are singletons. The CDR3 totals 15 residues. Germline V gene data show CDR1 as SEHNR and CDR2 as FQNEAQ (reference sequence). J gave up 4 bases and V 5 bases, and 5 bases lay outside the gene matches. Study-level points and caveats: At 95% to 96% for CD4 and about 87% for CD8, most primary-vaccination clones showed up again after the booster.

Sequencing used PBMCs, obtained on the day of the yellow fever booster vaccination. The V and J genes are TRBV7-9 and TRBJ2-1; 10 nucleotides match TRBD1. The origin of this receptor is a man in his late teens or twenties who received the YFV17D yellow fever vaccine. The CDR3 bases are TGTGCCAGCAGCCCGACAGGGGGCGTTTACAATGAGCAGTTCTTC. Protein product: CASSPTGGVYNEQFF.